Below, 9 T cell receptor beta chains from the same sample are listed, as sequenced in a study of shared clonotypes between healthy human individuals. Measured with immunoSEQ multiplex PCR; TCRdb has only the in-frame clones, and not every one. The table lists 950,000 to 1,300,000 clones, more than 65% of them singletons. The source material was memory CD4+ T cells sorted from blood. Specified subset: CD45RA-negative fraction. These receptors were obtained from a man between 18 and 29 years old in good health.

The rearrangement uses TRBV6-1 and TRBJ1-4; D unresolved. The CDR3 runs 13 residues. Germline CDR1 MNHNS, CDR2 SASEGT. V lost 9 bases, J lost 8 bases, and 16 bases lay in between. CDR3 DNA: TGTGCCAGTGGTCGGGGTTCAGGAGAAAAACTGTTTTTT. Its protein is CASGRGSGEKLFF.

In the case of this clone: This same CDR3 is encoded by further DNA sequences in the sample. This chain links TRBV5-1 with TRBJ2-1; 12 bases map to TRBD2. Germline V gene lookup returns CDR1 SGHRS and CDR2 YFSETQ. The CDR3 totals 16 residues. Trimming took 0 bases from V and 3 from J; bases not matched to a gene: 1. CDR3 bases: TGCGCCAGCAGCTTGGAACTAGCGGGGGGCTACAATGAGCAGTTCTTC. This gives the protein CASSLELAGGYNEQFF.

The chain combines TRBV28 with TRBJ2-1, with TRBD2 matching over 7 bases. The junction had 6 bases not matched to a gene; V was cut back by 5 bases and J by 2 bases. The V gene's germline CDR1 is MDHEN and CDR2 SYDVKM. The CDR3 is made up of 15 amino acids. The CDR3 DNA is TGTGCCAGCAGTCCAAGCGGGGCGACCTACAATGAGCAGTTCTTC. It yields the protein CASSPSGATYNEQFF.

This chain joins TRBV18 and TRBJ2-7; TRBD2 matches at 9 bases. Germline V CDR1 and CDR2: KGHSH, LQKENI. This CDR3 region has 16 residues. With 2 bases clipped from V and 0 bases from J, the junction kept 5 bases outside the gene matches. CDR3 bases: TGTGCCAGCTCACCAATCCGAGCGGGAGGCTCCTACGAGCAGTACTTC. Its protein product is CASSPIRAGGSYEQYF.

This rearrangement joins TRBV2 to TRBJ2-2, with a possible D match to TRBD2 (6 bases). The length of the CDR3 is 13 residues. V was shortened by 4 bases and J by 7 bases, with 10 bases between the two germline ends. Germline values: CDR1 SNHLY, CDR2 FYNNEI. DNA of the CDR3: TGTGCCAGCAGTGTTGTCGGGGGCGGGGAGCTGTTTTTT. Protein product: CASSVVGGGELFF.

J is TRBJ2-7 and V is TRBV7-4; weak D call: TRBD1 (6 bases). This CDR3 is built from 15 residues. Trimming cost V 5 bases and J 3 bases, with 17 bases left between them. The germline V gene encodes CDR1 SGHVT and CDR2 SQSDAQ. In DNA, the CDR3 is TGTGCCAGCAGCCTGGACAGTCCCCAACACTACGAGCAGTACTTC. Translating gives CASSLDSPQHYEQYF.

The chain recombines TRBV19 with TRBJ2-6, with 11 bases identical to TRBD1. The ends lost 5 bases at V and 0 bases at J; junction bases unmatched: 12. Looked up from germline, CDR1 is LNHDA and CDR2 is SQIVND (reference sequence). This CDR3 is 20 amino acids long. The CDR3 here is CASSYTGTGGSNSGANVLTF. The CDR3 DNA follows: TGTGCCAGTAGTTATACCGGGACAGGGGGGAGTAACTCTGGGGCCAACGTCCTGACTTTC.

V usage is TRBV19 and J usage is TRBJ2-1; 10 bases align to TRBD2. Unmatched junction bases numbered 17, after V lost 6 bases and J lost 6 bases. The CDR3 totals 18 residues. The germline gives CDR1 LNHDA, CDR2 SQIVND (reference sequence). The CDR3 nucleotides read TGTGCCAGTAGATCTGACAGCGGGAGGGCCCGGGGGTCCAATGAGCAGTTCTTC. Encoded protein: CASRSDSGRARGSNEQFF.

The CDR3 sequence: CASSLEGGRREKLFF. The CDR3 DNA sequence: TGTGCCAGCAGCTTGGAGGGGGGGCGCAGGGAAAAACTGTTTTTT. The chain joins TRBV7-2 to TRBJ1-4; possibly TRBD1 for D (6 bases). Germline CDR1 is SGHTA and CDR2 is FQGNSA. The CDR3 spans 15 residues. V lost 3 bases and J 8 bases, leaving 16 bases between the germline ends.